These 30 T cell receptor beta chains originate from one sample sequenced in a study of identical twins. MiXCR, applied by TCRdb to the 5' RACE reads, yields one record per CDR3 protein. The data show about 900,000 distinct CDR3 sequences, with approximately 13% seen just once and 1.5% to 2% held by the top ten. This sample was also put to use in a study of yellow fever vaccine responses in identical twins.

Sequencing was done on a sample of PBMCs. The source is a woman between 18 and 29 years old in good health.

This clonotype occurred many times. The V call is TRBV14, the J call TRBJ2-6, with 8 bases lining up with TRBD1. The germline gives CDR1 SGHDN, CDR2 FVKESK. V was clipped by 6 bases and J by 2 bases; unmatched bases: 15. CDR3 length equals 19 residues. The CDR3: CASSPLLGQGSAGANVLTF. CDR3 in DNA: TGTGCCAGCAGTCCTTTGCTCGGACAGGGTTCGGCTGGGGCCAACGTCCTGACTTTC.

In nucleotides, the CDR3 is TGTGCCGGCGGGAGGGACAGAAACAATGAGCAGTTCTTC. Translated, it gives CAGGRDRNNEQFF. V and J are TRBV2 and TRBJ2-1; 9 bases map to TRBD2. Germline trimming cut 11 bases from V and 5 bases from J; bases unmatched to any gene: 7. This CDR3 comprises 13 residues. Looked up from germline, CDR1 is SNHLY and CDR2 is FYNNEI.

This clonotype was seen a few times. This chain links TRBV20-1 with TRBJ2-7, with TRBD2 matching over 8 bases. This CDR3 is 13 amino acids long. J lost 5 bases, V lost 7 bases, and 10 bases had no gene match. Germline V lookup: CDR1 DFQATT, CDR2 SNEGSKA (reference sequence). CDR3 nucleotides: TGCAGTGGAGTAGCGGGAAGCGTCAACGAGCAGTACTTC. Encoded protein: CSGVAGSVNEQYF.

The chain joins TRBV5-1 to TRBJ2-1; D gene unclear. The CDR3 totals 14 residues. Trimming took off 4 bases at V and 0 bases at J, with 8 bases between the two ends. Looked up from germline, CDR1 is SGHRS and CDR2 is YFSETQ. CDR3 residues: CASSPPPSYNEQFF. CDR3 nucleotides: TGCGCCAGCAGCCCACCACCCTCCTACAATGAGCAGTTCTTC.

This clonotype turned up a few times. The chain employs TRBV11-2 and TRBJ2-2; TRBD2 matches at 12 bases. The CDR3 runs 19 residues. Trimming took 1 base from V and 0 from J; bases not matched to a gene: 6. CDR1 is SGHAT and CDR2 is FQNNGV in the germline V gene. The CDR3 coding sequence is TGTGCCAGCAGCTTAGTCCCACTAGCGGGAGGCCCGAACACCGGGGAGCTGTTTTTT. It translates to CASSLVPLAGGPNTGELFF. Supplemented by reference TRBV11-2 and TRBJ2-2, the full variable domain reads EAGVAQSPRYKIIEKRQSVAFWCNPISGHATLYWYQQILGQGPKLLIQFQNNGVVDDSQLPKDRFSAERLKGVDSTLKIQPAKLEDSAVYLCASSLVPLAGGPNTGELFFGEGSRLTVL.

In this sample, this clonotype turned up a few times. This chain connects TRBV6-5 to TRBJ2-1, with D perhaps TRBD2 (5 bases). This CDR3 has 15 residues. V lost 0 bases, J lost 6 bases, and 12 bases lay in between. Germline V lookup: CDR1 MNHEY, CDR2 SVGAGI. CDR3 region: CASSYSRARINEQFF. The CDR3 nucleotides read TGTGCCAGCAGTTACTCGAGGGCAAGGATCAATGAGCAGTTCTTC.

This rearrangement joins TRBV12-3 or TRBV12-4 to TRBJ2-6; D unclear. V lost 2 bases and J 2 bases, leaving 10 bases between the germline ends. The CDR3 runs 16 residues. The CDR3 reads CASSLYGRPGANVLTF. The CDR3 DNA sequence: TGTGCCAGCAGTTTATATGGGCGACCTGGGGCCAACGTCCTGACTTTC.

The chain joins TRBV7-9 to TRBJ2-7; a possible D gene is TRBD2 (6 bases). Germline V gene sequence: CDR1 SEHNR, CDR2 FQNEAQ (reference sequence). CDR3 length equals 16 residues. Trimming removed 5 bases at V and 4 bases at J, with 21 bases between. CDR3 nucleotide sequence: TGTGCCAGCAGCACTTCGACTGGCGGGATGATATACGAGCAGTACTTC. Protein sequence: CASSTSTGGMIYEQYF.

This clonotype was picked up many times. The V call is TRBV5-1, the J call TRBJ2-1; D remains unclear. CDR1 is SGHRS and CDR2 is YFSETQ in the germline V gene. This CDR3 is 14 amino acids long. Trimming pared 0 bases from V and 5 bases from J, leaving 9 bases between. The CDR3 nucleotides are TGCGCCAGCAGCTTGGTGCCTGGGAACAATGAGCAGTTCTTC. Translating it yields CASSLVPGNNEQFF.

This clonotype was counted at least ten times. The chain carries TRBV24-1 and TRBJ2-1; perhaps TRBD2 as D (5 bases). This CDR3 has 13 residues. Germline values: CDR1 KGHDR, CDR2 SFDVKD. V lost 10 bases and J 0 bases, leaving 9 bases between the germline ends. DNA for the CDR3: TGTGCCACAGCGGAGAGCTCCTACAATGAGCAGTTCTTC. Translation gives CATAESSYNEQFF.

This chain connects TRBV6-4 to TRBJ2-2; D ambiguous. Germline CDR1 is MRHNA and CDR2 is SNTAGT. V lost 2 bases to trimming and J lost 2 bases, with 3 bases between them. The CDR3 has 13 amino acids. Here the CDR3 reads CASSDVNTGELFF. The CDR3 DNA sequence: TGTGCCAGCAGTGACGTTAACACCGGGGAGCTGTTTTTT.

This chain uses TRBV11-3 with TRBJ2-5; D gene uncertain. V lost 2 bases and J 1 base, leaving 5 bases between the germline ends. CDR1 is SGHNT and CDR2 is YENEEA in the germline V gene. This CDR3 comprises 13 residues. CDR3 coding DNA: TGTGCCAGCAGCTTACACTCCCAAGAGACCCAGTACTTC. It specifies CASSLHSQETQYF. The full variable domain, with the rest looked up from reference TRBV11-3 and TRBJ2-5, is EAGVVQSPRYKIIEKKQPVAFWCNPISGHNTLYWYLQNLGQGPELLIRYENEEAVDDSQLPKDRFSAERLKGVDSTLKIQPAELGDSAVYLCASSLHSQETQYFGPGTRLLVL.

This clonotype was seen a few times. This chain connects TRBV2 to TRBJ2-7; 9 bases match TRBD2. Germline-derived CDR1 and CDR2 are SNHLY and FYNNEI. The CDR3 has 12 residues. The CDR3 reads CASSAQASGVSV. The CDR3, as DNA: TGTGCCAGCAGTGCACAGGCTAGCGGGGTGAGCGTC.

V usage is TRBV27 and J usage is TRBJ2-2; a possible D gene is TRBD2 (5 bases). The CDR3 is made up of 15 amino acids. V shed 0 bases and J shed 5 bases, with 10 bases lying between them. Germline CDR1 reads MNHEY; CDR2 reads SMNVEV (reference sequence). The CDR3 DNA reads as TGTGCCAGCAGTTTATCTCGTCTAGCTACCGGGGAGCTGTTTTTT. Its protein is CASSLSRLATGELFF.

The gene calls are TRBV20-1 and TRBJ2-1; TRBD1 agrees at 9 bases. Looked up from germline, CDR1 is DFQATT and CDR2 is SNEGSKA (reference sequence). The J segment lost 7 bases and the V segment lost 8 bases, leaving 18 bases of the junction unmatched. This CDR3 is built from 16 residues. CDR3 region: CSTIHPDRGSRNEQFF. As DNA, the CDR3 is TGCAGTACCATACACCCGGACAGGGGCTCGCGGAATGAGCAGTTCTTC.

The chain carries TRBV28 and TRBJ2-7, with no clear D. Germline-derived CDR1 and CDR2 are MDHEN and SYDVKM. V lost 3 bases and J 7 bases, leaving 13 bases between the germline ends. This CDR3 is built from 13 residues. The CDR3 DNA reads TGTGCCAGCAGTTTTAGGCTGGCTGGGGAGCAGTACGTC. As protein: CASSFRLAGEQYV.

This clonotype was detected a few times. The V call is TRBV5-1, the J call TRBJ1-4, with 7 bases that match TRBD1. Trimming took 7 bases from V and 6 from J; bases not matched to a gene: 9. Germline assignment: CDR1 SGHRS and CDR2 YFSETQ. The CDR3 extends over 14 amino acids. This CDR3 is CASQDRLPYEKLFF. CDR3 DNA: TGCGCCAGCCAGGACAGGCTCCCTTATGAAAAACTGTTTTTT.

This clonotype has just a few counts. The chain uses TRBV18 and TRBJ1-2; no clear D gene. With 5 bases removed from V and 2 bases from J, the gap between germline ends came to 12 bases. Germline V gene data show CDR1 as KGHSH and CDR2 as LQKENI. This CDR3 spans 14 amino acids. The CDR3 spells CASSGRAQNYGYTF. CDR3 bases: TGTGCCAGCTCAGGTAGAGCCCAGAACTATGGCTACACCTTC.

This clonotype came up a few times. The gene calls are TRBV5-1 and TRBJ1-4; D uncertain. Deletions cut 4 bases from V and 0 bases from J, with 7 bases between. Germline V lookup: CDR1 SGHRS, CDR2 YFSETQ. CDR3 length equals 14 residues. The CDR3 protein is CASSQETTNEKLFF. In DNA form, the CDR3 reads TGCGCCAGCAGCCAGGAGACAACTAATGAAAAACTGTTTTTT.

The chain employs TRBV12-5 and TRBJ2-7, with 8 nucleotides matching TRBD2. CDR1 is LGHNT, CDR2 FRNRAP, per germline. The junction had 6 bases not matched to a gene; V was cut back by 0 bases and J by 2 bases. This CDR3 contains 16 residues. This CDR3 is CASGLVVTSGPYEQYF. As DNA, the CDR3 is TGTGCTAGTGGTTTGGTCGTAACTAGCGGTCCCTACGAGCAGTACTTC. The full variable domain, its missing parts supplied by reference TRBV12-5 and TRBJ2-7, is DARVTQTPRHKVTEMGQEVTMRCQPILGHNTVFWYRQTMMQGLELLAYFRNRAPLDDSGMPKDRFSAEMPDATLATLKIQPSEPRDSAVYFCASGLVVTSGPYEQYFGPGTRLTVT.

In this sample, this clonotype turned up a few times. The J gene is TRBJ2-3, the V gene TRBV5-1; no clear D. The CDR3 loop spans 12 amino acids. Germline assignment: CDR1 SGHRS and CDR2 YFSETQ. The ends were cut back, 4 bases at V and 2 bases at J, with 5 bases in the middle. The CDR3 coding sequence is TGCGCCAGCAGCATGTACACAGATACGCAGTATTTT. Translation: CASSMYTDTQYF.

This clonotype was counted many times. The CDR3 is CASSTQQGPYNEQFF. The CDR3, as DNA: TGCGCCAGCAGCACACAACAGGGGCCCTACAATGAGCAGTTCTTC. V is TRBV5-1 and J is TRBJ2-1, with 7 bases lining up with TRBD1. Looked up from germline, CDR1 is SGHRS and CDR2 is YFSETQ. The CDR3 has 15 amino acids. Trimming took 4 bases from V and 2 from J; bases not matched to a gene: 6.

At least ten counts were recorded for this clonotype. The chain joins TRBV5-1 to TRBJ2-3; D unresolved. V was pared by 4 bases and J by 7 bases, with 19 bases between. The CDR3 is made up of 15 amino acids. The V gene's germline CDR1 is SGHRS and CDR2 YFSETQ. Here the CDR3 reads CASSPRLSLEYTQYF. Written as DNA, the CDR3 is TGCGCCAGCAGCCCACGACTGAGTCTTGAATATACGCAGTATTTT.

The chain recombines TRBV7-3 with TRBJ2-2; D gene unclear. CDR1 is SGHTA, CDR2 FQGTGA, per germline. V lost 2 bases and J 9 bases, leaving 13 bases between the germline ends. The CDR3 sequence is 14 residues long. CDR3 region: CASSLVLSSRELFF. The CDR3 DNA follows: TGTGCCAGCAGCTTAGTCCTATCGAGCCGGGAGCTGTTTTTT.

This clonotype has just a few counts. V usage is TRBV12-5 and J usage is TRBJ2-7, with 7 positions matching TRBD1. With 1 base clipped from V and 6 bases from J, the junction kept 0 bases outside the gene matches. Germline assignment: CDR1 LGHNT and CDR2 FRNRAP. This CDR3 contains 12 residues. The CDR3 coding sequence is TGTGCTAGTGGTTTGGAGGGGGCCGAGCAGTACTTC. It is translated as CASGLEGAEQYF.

This sequence joins TRBV28 and TRBJ2-7, with 9 positions matching TRBD1. The CDR3 runs 14 residues. J gave up 6 bases and V 9 bases, and 12 bases lay outside the gene matches. Germline V gene data show CDR1 as MDHEN and CDR2 as SYDVKM. Here the CDR3 reads CASIPGQGMFEQYF. The CDR3 DNA sequence: TGTGCCAGTATACCGGGACAGGGTATGTTCGAGCAGTACTTC.

The chain combines TRBV6-2 or TRBV6-3 with TRBJ2-4; D call uncertain. Trimming took 2 bases from V and 5 from J, leaving 10 bases between them. CDR3 length equals 14 residues. Germline V lookup: CDR1 MNHEY, CDR2 SVGEGT. The CDR3 is CASSYDSPENIQYF. The CDR3 region has the DNA TGTGCCAGCAGTTACGACTCCCCAGAAAACATTCAGTACTTC.

J is TRBJ2-1 and V is TRBV27, with D possibly being TRBD1 or TRBD2 (5 bases each). CDR3 length: 14 amino acids. Trimming took 6 bases from V and 7 from J, leaving 16 bases between them. The germline V gene encodes CDR1 MNHEY and CDR2 SMNVEV (reference sequence). CDR3 loop: CASSKPGPRNEQFF. In DNA form, the CDR3 reads TGTGCCAGCAGCAAACCGGGACCTAGGAATGAGCAGTTCTTC.

This clonotype has more than one count but fewer than ten. The rearrangement uses TRBV24-1 and TRBJ1-2, with no clear D. V was cut by 4 bases and J by 8 bases, with 13 bases left in between. Germline CDR1 is KGHDR and CDR2 is SFDVKD. The CDR3 consists of 13 residues. CDR3 sequence: CATSETASRGYTF. The CDR3 DNA reads as TGTGCCACCAGTGAAACAGCTTCGCGCGGCTACACCTTC.

This clonotype was seen ten or more times. The rearrangement links TRBV7-8 to TRBJ2-2; maybe TRBD2 (5 bases). CDR3 length: 17 residues. Between the trimmed V and J ends, which lost 1 base and 7 bases, there was a span of 19 bases. Germline V gene lookup returns CDR1 SGHVS and CDR2 FQNEAQ. The CDR3 DNA reads TGTGCCAGCAGCTTAGTAGGGTCTAGCTACCTGGGCGGGGAGCTGTTTTTT. As protein: CASSLVGSSYLGGELFF.